This T cell receptor beta chain was sequenced in a study of blood T cell repertoires in COVID-19. Overall study: The United States, Italy and Spain were the sources of the acute and convalescent COVID-19 samples. PBMCs, B-cell-depleted T cells, or T cells provided the cDNA or gDNA that made up the material.

As processed by the authors: Nucleated cell number was recorded as an estimate derived from reference gene primer amplification. Profiling relied on immunoSEQ multiplex PCR, and the TCRdb table lists in-frame clones only, not all of them. That table is the source of V, J and clone size, and D and trimming were worked out from the DNA. There are hundreds of thousands of clones in the sample; approximately 80% occur only once, and about 4% lies in the top ten. The J segment lost 0 bases and the V segment lost 2 bases, leaving 9 bases of the junction unmatched. From germline, CDR1 is GTSNPN and CDR2 SVGIG (reference sequence). The CDR3 covers 18 residues.

The chain links TRBV30 to TRBJ2-1; 11 bases agree with TRBD1. Sequenced material: peripheral blood. The origin of this receptor is a woman aged 40 to 55 with active or convalescent COVID-19. CDR3 in DNA: TGTGCCTGGAGTAGGGGGACAGGGGGTACCCTCTCCTACAATGAGCAGTTCTTC. Translation: CAWSRGTGGTLSYNEQFF.